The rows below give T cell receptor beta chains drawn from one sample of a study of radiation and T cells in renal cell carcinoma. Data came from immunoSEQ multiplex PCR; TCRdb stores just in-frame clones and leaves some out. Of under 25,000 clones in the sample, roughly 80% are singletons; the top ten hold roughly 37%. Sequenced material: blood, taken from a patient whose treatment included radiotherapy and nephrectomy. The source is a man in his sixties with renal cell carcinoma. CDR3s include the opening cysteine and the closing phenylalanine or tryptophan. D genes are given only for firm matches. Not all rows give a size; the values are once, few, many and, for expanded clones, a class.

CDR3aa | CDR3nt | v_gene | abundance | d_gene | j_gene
CASSPLGASTGELFF | TGTGCCAGCAGCCCGCTCGGGGCCTCCACCGGGGAGCTGTTTTTT | TRBV7-2 | once | . | TRBJ2-2
CSAPGGDTIYF | TGCAGTGCCCCTGGGGGGGATACCATATATTTT | TRBV20-1 | . | . | TRBJ1-3
CASRTGTGALNTEAFF | TGCGCCAGCAGAACCGGGACAGGGGCACTGAACACTGAAGCTTTCTTT | TRBV5-1 | . | TRBD1 | TRBJ1-1
CASSFAGGSGTQYF | TGTGCCAGCAGCTTCGCGGGAGGGTCTGGTACGCAGTATTTT | TRBV7-3 | . | TRBD2 | TRBJ2-3
CASNSGLDKNIQYF | TGTGCCAGTAATTCGGGATTAGACAAAAACATTCAGTACTTC | TRBV19 | . | . | TRBJ2-4
CASSPRGVAGNTIYF | TGTGCCAGCAGCCCAAGAGGGGTGGCTGGAAACACCATATATTTT | TRBV7-9 | . | . | TRBJ1-3
CASSYWTGAEQYF | TGTGCCAGCAGTTACTGGACAGGGGCCGAGCAGTACTTC | TRBV6-5 | once | TRBD1 | TRBJ2-7
CASSPVRGYNEQFF | TGTGCCAGCTCGCCGGTGCGGGGCTACAATGAGCAGTTCTTC | TRBV25-1 | . | . | TRBJ2-1
CSVEGAGGYNEQFF | TGCAGCGTTGAAGGGGCGGGAGGTTACAATGAGCAGTTCTTC | TRBV29-1 | . | TRBD2 | TRBJ2-1
CAISEPGQGDYGYTF | TGTGCCATCAGTGAACCGGGACAGGGTGACTATGGCTACACCTTC | TRBV10-3 | . | TRBD1 | TRBJ1-2
CASSPRDRGIMAGNTIYF | TGTGCCAGCAGCCCCCGGGACAGGGGGATCATGGCTGGAAACACCATATATTTT | TRBV7-6 | . | TRBD1 | TRBJ1-3
CASSVTGGEQYF | TGCGCCAGCAGCGTTACAGGGGGCGAGCAGTACTTC | TRBV5-1 | . | TRBD1 | TRBJ2-7
CASSPAQGRTEAFF | TGTGCCAGCTCACCCGCACAGGGAAGGACTGAAGCTTTCTTT | TRBV18 | . | . | TRBJ1-1
CASAGRRERPYEQYF | TGTGCCAGTGCCGGCAGGCGGGAGCGTCCCTACGAGCAGTACTTC | TRBV6-1 | . | TRBD2 | TRBJ2-7
CASSSKGGGYTF | TGTGCCAGCAGCTCAAAGGGTGGAGGCTACACCTTC | TRBV7-9 | . | . | TRBJ1-2
CASSRTGTGANVLTF | TGTGCCAGCAGCCGGACAGGGACTGGGGCCAACGTCCTGACTTTC | TRBV7-2 | . | TRBD1 | TRBJ2-6
CASSGTGLSTDTQYF | TGCGCCAGCAGCGGGACAGGGCTCAGCACAGATACGCAGTATTTT | TRBV5-1 | . | TRBD1 | TRBJ2-3
CASEPGLVNNEQFF | TGTGCCAGCGAGCCGGGACTAGTTAACAATGAGCAGTTCTTC | TRBV7-2 | . | TRBD2 | TRBJ2-1
CASSLETGTQSGYTF | TGTGCCAGCAGCTTAGAAACAGGGACCCAGAGTGGCTACACCTTC | TRBV7-8 | . | . | TRBJ1-2
CASSLQLNTEAFF | TGTGCCAGCAGTTTACAGCTGAACACTGAAGCTTTCTTT | TRBV27 | . | . | TRBJ1-1
CASSRWGNYGYTF | TGTGCCAGCAGCCGGTGGGGGAACTATGGCTACACCTTC | TRBV7-9 | . | . | TRBJ1-2
CASRETGRLEKLFF | TGCGCCAGCAGGGAGACAGGGCGGCTGGAAAAACTGTTTTTT | TRBV10-2 | . | TRBD1 | TRBJ1-4
CASSETGISPLHF | TGTGCCAGCAGCGAAACAGGGATTAGCCCCCTCCACTTT | TRBV13 | . | . | TRBJ1-6
CASSDSGSSYNSPLHF | TGTGCCAGCAGTGACTCAGGCAGCTCCTATAATTCACCCCTCCACTTT | TRBV6-6 | . | . | TRBJ1-6
CASSSGRAANEQFF | TGCGCCAGTTCTAGCGGGAGGGCCGCAAATGAGCAGTTCTTC | TRBV5-1 | . | TRBD2 | TRBJ2-1
CASSPSGAAPQETQYF | TGTGCCAGCTCCCCGTCGGGGGCCGCTCCCCAAGAGACCCAGTACTTC | TRBV19 | . | . | TRBJ2-5
CASSQSIADPSTDTQYF | TGCGCCAGCAGCCAATCCATAGCGGACCCAAGCACAGATACGCAGTATTTT | TRBV4-1 | . | . | TRBJ2-3
CAWSVGTLNQPQHF | TGCGCCTGGAGTGTCGGTACCCTCAATCAGCCCCAGCATTTT | TRBV30 | . | . | TRBJ1-5
CAWSRDSIHGYGYTF | TGTGCCTGGAGTAGGGACTCAATTCATGGCTATGGCTACACCTTC | TRBV30 | . | . | TRBJ1-2
CAWSWDLSGNTEAFF | TGTGCCTGGAGTTGGGACCTTTCGGGGAACACTGAAGCTTTCTTT | TRBV30 | . | . | TRBJ1-1
CASSLAGRNEKLFF | TGTGCCAGCAGTCTTGCAGGGAGGAATGAAAAACTGTTTTTT | TRBV2 | once | . | TRBJ1-4
CASSSGRPNGEAQYF | TGCGCCAGCAGCAGTGGCCGTCCCAACGGAGAAGCGCAGTATTTT | TRBV5-1 | few | . | TRBJ2-3
CASSIMTGSEAFF | TGCGCCAGCAGCATTATGACAGGCTCTGAAGCTTTCTTT | TRBV5-1 | . | . | TRBJ1-1
CAWSVLAGGTGELFF | TGTGCCTGGAGTGTACTAGCGGGTGGGACCGGGGAGCTGTTTTTT | TRBV30 | . | TRBD2 | TRBJ2-2
CASSLISGANVLTF | TGTGCCAGCAGTTTGATATCTGGGGCCAACGTCCTGACTTTC | TRBV6-6 | . | . | TRBJ2-6
CASSLALRGGYTF | TGTGCCAGCAGCTTAGCGCTCAGGGGAGGCTACACCTTC | TRBV7-2 | . | . | TRBJ1-2
CASSPKTSSGIKDTQYF | TGTGCCAGCTCACCTAAAACTAGCTCTGGGATAAAGGATACGCAGTATTTT | TRBV18 | . | . | TRBJ2-3
CASGLGGSYNSPLHF | TGTGCTAGTGGTTTGGGAGGCTCTTATAATTCACCCCTCCACTTT | TRBV12-5 | . | . | TRBJ1-6
CASSWGQANTEAFF | TGTGCCAGCAGCTGGGGACAGGCGAACACTGAAGCTTTCTTT | TRBV7-2 | few | TRBD1 | TRBJ1-1
CASSGFSGIYEQYF | TGTGCCAGCAGTGGTTTTAGCGGGATCTACGAGCAGTACTTC | TRBV2 | . | TRBD2 | TRBJ2-7
CASSLGPSGRGGDEQFF | TGCGCCAGCAGCTTGGGTCCTAGCGGGCGAGGAGGTGATGAGCAGTTCTTC | TRBV5-1 | . | TRBD2 | TRBJ2-1
CASSVDFRANEKLFF | TGTGCCAGCAGCGTAGATTTCAGAGCCAATGAAAAACTGTTTTTT | TRBV9 | medium-sized | . | TRBJ1-4
CASSLDGKGRAFF | TGTGCCAGCAGCTTGGACGGAAAGGGACGGGCTTTCTTT | TRBV5-4 | few | . | TRBJ1-1
CASTENEKLFF | TGTGCCAGCACCGAGAATGAAAAACTGTTTTTT | TRBV2 | . | . | TRBJ1-4
CASSLYSNQPQHF | TGCGCCAGCAGCTTGTATAGCAATCAGCCCCAGCATTTT | TRBV5-1 | . | . | TRBJ1-5
CASSQLLGEQFF | TGCGCCAGCAGCCAACTACTGGGGGAGCAGTTCTTC | TRBV4-1 | few | . | TRBJ2-1
CASSQDTGGPDTQYF | TGCGCCAGCAGCCAAGATACAGGGGGCCCAGATACGCAGTATTTT | TRBV4-3 | . | TRBD1 | TRBJ2-3
CASSPIAGAYEQYF | TGCGCCAGCAGCCCGATAGCGGGTGCCTACGAGCAGTACTTC | TRBV5-1 | . | TRBD2 | TRBJ2-7
CASSGALVTDTQYF | TGTGCCAGCAGCGGGGCGCTAGTCACAGATACGCAGTATTTT | TRBV5-8 | . | . | TRBJ2-3
CASSSLAEGQGRWKLFF | TGTGCCAGCAGTTCCCTTGCGGAAGGGCAGGGGAGGTGGAAACTGTTTTTT | TRBV27 | . | . | TRBJ1-4
CASNLGGAATTYNEQFF | TGCGCCAGCAACCTTGGAGGGGCGGCTACTACCTACAATGAGCAGTTCTTC | TRBV5-1 | few | . | TRBJ2-1
CASSQVIGTEAFF | TGCGCCAGCAGCCAAGTAATAGGAACTGAAGCTTTCTTT | TRBV4-3 | . | . | TRBJ1-1
CATYGSPTYNEQFF | TGTGCCACATACGGGAGCCCCACCTACAATGAGCAGTTCTTC | TRBV10-3 | once | . | TRBJ2-1
CAISSTESYEQYF | TGTGCCATCAGTTCGACAGAGTCCTACGAGCAGTACTTC | TRBV10-3 | once | . | TRBJ2-7
CASSRGSSGRSGEQYF | TGCGCCAGCAGCCGGGGCTCGAGCGGGAGAAGTGGAGAGCAGTACTTC | TRBV4-1 | few | TRBD2 | TRBJ2-7
CASSYEGYNEQFF | TGTGCCAGCAGTTACGAGGGATACAATGAGCAGTTCTTC | TRBV6-5 | . | . | TRBJ2-1
CASSPWTGGQETQYF | TGTGCCAGCAGCCCGTGGACAGGGGGGCAGGAGACCCAGTACTTC | TRBV7-6 | few | TRBD1 | TRBJ2-5